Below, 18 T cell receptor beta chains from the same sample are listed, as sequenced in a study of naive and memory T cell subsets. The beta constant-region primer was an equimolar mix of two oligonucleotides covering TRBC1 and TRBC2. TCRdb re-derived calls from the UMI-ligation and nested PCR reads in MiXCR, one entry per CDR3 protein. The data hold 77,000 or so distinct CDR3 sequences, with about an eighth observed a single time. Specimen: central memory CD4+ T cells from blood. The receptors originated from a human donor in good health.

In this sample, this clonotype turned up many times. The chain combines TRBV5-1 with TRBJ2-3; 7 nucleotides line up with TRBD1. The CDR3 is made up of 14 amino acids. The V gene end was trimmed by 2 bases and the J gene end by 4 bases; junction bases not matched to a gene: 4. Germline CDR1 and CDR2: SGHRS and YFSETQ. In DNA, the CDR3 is TGCGCCAGCAGCTTACAACAGGGGCCAGATACGCAGTATTTT. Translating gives CASSLQQGPDTQYF.

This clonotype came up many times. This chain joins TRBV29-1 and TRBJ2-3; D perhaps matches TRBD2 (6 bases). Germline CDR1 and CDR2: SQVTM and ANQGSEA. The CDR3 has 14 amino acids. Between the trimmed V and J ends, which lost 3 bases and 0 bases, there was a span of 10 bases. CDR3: CSVEASVSTDTQYF. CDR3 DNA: TGCAGCGTTGAGGCTAGCGTAAGCACAGATACGCAGTATTTT.

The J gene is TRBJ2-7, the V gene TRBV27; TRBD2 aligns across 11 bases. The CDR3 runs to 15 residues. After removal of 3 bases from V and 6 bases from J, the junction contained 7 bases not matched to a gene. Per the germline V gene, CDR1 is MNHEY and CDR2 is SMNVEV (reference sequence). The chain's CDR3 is CASSFSGRAFAEQYF. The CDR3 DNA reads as TGTGCCAGCAGTTTTAGCGGGAGGGCTTTCGCCGAGCAGTACTTC.

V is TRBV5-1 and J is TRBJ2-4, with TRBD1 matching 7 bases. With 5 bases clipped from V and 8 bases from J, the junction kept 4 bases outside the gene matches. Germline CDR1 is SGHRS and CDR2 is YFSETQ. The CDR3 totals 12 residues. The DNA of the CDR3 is TGCGCCAGCAGTCCCACAGGGGACATTCAGTACTTC. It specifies CASSPTGDIQYF.

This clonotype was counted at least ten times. CDR3 DNA sequence: TGCGCCAGCAGCGCTCTAGCGGGAGGAGGTCAAGAGACCCAGTACTTC. It codes for CASSALAGGGQETQYF. J is TRBJ2-5 and V is TRBV5-1, with 11 bases fitting TRBD2. V was clipped by 4 bases and J by 2 bases; unmatched bases: 7. In germline, CDR1 is SGHRS, CDR2 YFSETQ. The CDR3 runs 16 residues.

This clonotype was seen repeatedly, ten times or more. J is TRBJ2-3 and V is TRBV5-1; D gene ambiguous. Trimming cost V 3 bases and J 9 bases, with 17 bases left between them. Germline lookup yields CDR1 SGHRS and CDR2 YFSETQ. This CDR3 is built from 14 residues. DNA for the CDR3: TGCGCCAGCAGCTCGGCTGGAGAAGGGATAACGCAGTATTTT. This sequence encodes CASSSAGEGITQYF.

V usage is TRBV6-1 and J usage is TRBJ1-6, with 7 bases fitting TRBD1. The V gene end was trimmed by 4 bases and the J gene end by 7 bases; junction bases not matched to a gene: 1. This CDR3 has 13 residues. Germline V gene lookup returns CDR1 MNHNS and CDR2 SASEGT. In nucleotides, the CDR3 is TGTGCCAGCAGTGCAGGGGGAAATTCACCCCTCCACTTT. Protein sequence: CASSAGGNSPLHF.

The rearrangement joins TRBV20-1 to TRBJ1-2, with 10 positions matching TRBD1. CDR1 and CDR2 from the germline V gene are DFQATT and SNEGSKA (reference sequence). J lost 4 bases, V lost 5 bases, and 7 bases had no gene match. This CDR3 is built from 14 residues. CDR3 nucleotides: TGCAGTGCTTCCCGGGACAGGGGCGGCTATGGCTACACCTTC. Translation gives CSASRDRGGYGYTF.

CDR3 sequence: CAWDRANEKLFF. CDR3 bases: TGTGCCTGGGACAGGGCTAATGAAAAACTGTTTTTT. The chain uses TRBV30 and TRBJ1-4; 7 bases map to TRBD1. With 5 bases clipped from V and 3 bases from J, the junction kept 0 bases outside the gene matches. Germline loops: CDR1 GTSNPN, CDR2 SVGIG (reference sequence). The CDR3 consists of 12 residues. Drawing the rest from reference TRBV30 and TRBJ1-4, the complete variable domain is SQTIHQWPATLVQPVGSPLSLECTVEGTSNPNLYWYRQAAGRGLQLLFYSVGIGQISSEVPQNLSASRPQDRQFILSSKKLLLSDSGFYLCAWDRANEKLFFGSGTQLSVL.

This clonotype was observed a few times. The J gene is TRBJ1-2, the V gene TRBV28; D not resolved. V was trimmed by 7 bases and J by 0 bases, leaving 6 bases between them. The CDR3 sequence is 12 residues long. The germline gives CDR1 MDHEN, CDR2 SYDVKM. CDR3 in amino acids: CASMNSNYGYTF. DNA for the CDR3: TGTGCCAGCATGAATTCTAACTATGGCTACACCTTC.

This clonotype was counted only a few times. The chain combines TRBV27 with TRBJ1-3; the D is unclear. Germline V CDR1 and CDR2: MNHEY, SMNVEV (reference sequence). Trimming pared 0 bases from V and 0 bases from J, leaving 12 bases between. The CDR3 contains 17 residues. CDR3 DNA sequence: TGTGCCAGCAGTTTATCGGGAACGACGCTCTCTGGAAACACCATATATTTT. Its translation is CASSLSGTTLSGNTIYF.

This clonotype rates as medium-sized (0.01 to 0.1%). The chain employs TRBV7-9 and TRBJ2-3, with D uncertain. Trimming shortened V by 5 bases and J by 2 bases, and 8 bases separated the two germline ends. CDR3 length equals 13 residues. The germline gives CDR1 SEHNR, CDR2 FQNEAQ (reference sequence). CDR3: CASSRNPTDTQYF. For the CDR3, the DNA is TGTGCCAGCAGCCGCAACCCCACAGATACGCAGTATTTT.

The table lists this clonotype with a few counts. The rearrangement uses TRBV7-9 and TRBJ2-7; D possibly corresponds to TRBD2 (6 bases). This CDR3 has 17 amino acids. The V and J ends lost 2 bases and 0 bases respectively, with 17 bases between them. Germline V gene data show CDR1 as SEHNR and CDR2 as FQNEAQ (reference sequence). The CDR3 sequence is CASSLLFGGGGSYEQYF. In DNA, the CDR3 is TGTGCCAGCAGCTTACTTTTTGGGGGAGGCGGCTCCTACGAGCAGTACTTC.

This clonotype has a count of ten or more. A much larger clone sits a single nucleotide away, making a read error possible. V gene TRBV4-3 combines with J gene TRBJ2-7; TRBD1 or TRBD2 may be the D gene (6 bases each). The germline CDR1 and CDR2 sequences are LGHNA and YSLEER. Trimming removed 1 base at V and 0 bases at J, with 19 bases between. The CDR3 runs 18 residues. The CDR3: CASSQVRGGGTCSYEQYF. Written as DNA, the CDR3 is TGCGCCAGCAGCCAAGTCAGGGGCGGCGGGACCTGCTCCTACGAGCAGTACTTC.

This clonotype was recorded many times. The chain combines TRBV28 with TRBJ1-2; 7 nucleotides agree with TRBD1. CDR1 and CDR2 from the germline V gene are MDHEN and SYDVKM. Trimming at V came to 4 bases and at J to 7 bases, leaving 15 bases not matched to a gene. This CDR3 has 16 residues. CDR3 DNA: TGTGCCAGCAGTTCGACCGGGACAGAAGGTCTTAGTGGCTACACCTTC. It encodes CASSSTGTEGLSGYTF.

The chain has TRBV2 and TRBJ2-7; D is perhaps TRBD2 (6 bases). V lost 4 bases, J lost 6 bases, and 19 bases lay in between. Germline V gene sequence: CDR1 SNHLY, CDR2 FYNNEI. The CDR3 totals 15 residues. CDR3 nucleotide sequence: TGTGCCAGCAGTGCTAACGGGAGTCCCACGGGCGAGCAGTACTTC. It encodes CASSANGSPTGEQYF.

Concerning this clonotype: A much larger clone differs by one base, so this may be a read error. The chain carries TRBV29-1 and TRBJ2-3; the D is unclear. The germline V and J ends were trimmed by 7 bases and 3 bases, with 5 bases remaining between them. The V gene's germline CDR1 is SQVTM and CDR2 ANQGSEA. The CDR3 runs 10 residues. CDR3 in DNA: TGCAGCGGTCTGACAGATACGCAGTATTTT. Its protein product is CSGLTDTQYF.

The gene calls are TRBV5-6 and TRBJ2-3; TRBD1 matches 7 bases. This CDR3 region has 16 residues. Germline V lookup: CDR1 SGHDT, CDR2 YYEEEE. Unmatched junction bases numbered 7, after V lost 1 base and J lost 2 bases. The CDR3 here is CASSLPGQTITDTQYF. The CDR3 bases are TGTGCCAGCAGCTTGCCGGGACAGACAATCACAGATACGCAGTATTTT.